These 18 T cell receptor beta chains share one sample of origin, sequenced in a study of cytomegalovirus exposure and HLA in healthy donors. Both 60 Vbeta primers and 13 Jbeta primers went into the PCR. Only in-frame clones appear in the TCRdb table, and some are missing; sequencing was by immunoSEQ multiplex PCR. The sample lists approximately 170,000 clones, around 77% occurring once. The sequenced sample was PBMCs. These receptors were collected from a man between 35 and 55 years old in good health and CMV-seronegative.

J is TRBJ2-3 and V is TRBV2; TRBD1 might be the D (6 bases). V shed 4 bases and J shed 4 bases, with 12 bases lying between them. The germline V gene has CDR1 SNHLY and CDR2 FYNNEI. This CDR3 comprises 14 residues. This CDR3 is CASSVRQASDTQYF. In nucleotides, the CDR3 is TGTGCCAGCAGTGTGAGACAGGCTTCAGATACGCAGTATTTT.

This chain links TRBV18 with TRBJ2-7, with D possibly TRBD1 on 5 matching bases. Trimming stripped 5 bases from V and 6 bases from J, with 23 bases between. The CDR3 contains 16 residues. Looked up from germline, CDR1 is KGHSH and CDR2 is LQKENI. The CDR3 DNA reads TGTGCCAGCTCATCCCTGGCCAGGGTGGACCAGATCGAGCAGTACTTC. Protein product: CASSSLARVDQIEQYF.

CDR3 sequence (DNA): TGCGCCAGCAGCTGGACAGTTGACTACAATGAGCAGTTCTTC. Translating it yields CASSWTVDYNEQFF. V is TRBV5-1 and J is TRBJ2-1; D may be TRBD1 (6 bases). There are 14 residues in the CDR3. V was clipped by 3 bases and J by 3 bases, with 10 bases between them. Germline CDR1 SGHRS, CDR2 YFSETQ.

In regard to this clone: The junction and the germline gene differ at one end; a read error may be behind it. CDR3 nucleotide sequence: TGTTCCAGCAGCTTAGTGGGGGACAGTAACTATGGCTACACCTTC. Its protein is CSSSLVGDSNYGYTF. V and J are TRBV7-9 and TRBJ1-2, with TRBD1 matching over 7 bases. CDR3 length: 15 amino acids. Per germline, CDR1 SEHNR and CDR2 FQNEAQ (reference sequence).

V is TRBV12-5 and J is TRBJ2-3; TRBD2 aligns across 10 bases. Germline trimming cut 7 bases from V and 6 bases from J; bases unmatched to any gene: 10. There are 15 residues in the CDR3. Germline-derived CDR1 and CDR2 are LGHNT and FRNRAP. The CDR3 bases are TGTGCTAGTGTCCCAGCGGGAGGGCCGGGGGATACGCAGTATTTT. This sequence encodes CASVPAGGPGDTQYF.

The rearrangement links TRBV6-5 to TRBJ2-2; no reliable D call. There are 10 residues in the CDR3. CDR1 and CDR2 from the germline V gene are MNHEY and SVGAGI. V gave up 6 bases and J gave up 8 bases, with 4 bases separating them. The CDR3 DNA reads as TGTGCCAGCAGCCCTGGGGAGCTGTTTTTT. Translated: CASSPGELFF.

This chain joins TRBV6-5 and TRBJ1-1; TRBD1 aligns across 9 bases. This CDR3 is 16 amino acids long. Germline V CDR1 and CDR2: MNHEY, SVGAGI. V was pared by 2 bases and J by 1 base, with 5 bases of the junction left unmatched. CDR3 DNA: TGTGCCAGCAGTTACACCGGGACAGGGACGAACACTGAAGCTTTCTTT. This sequence encodes CASSYTGTGTNTEAFF.

The CDR3 DNA sequence: TGTGCCGGCAACGGCAGGACAAGCGCCCGAGAAGCTTTCTTT. As protein: CAGNGRTSAREAFF. The rearrangement uses TRBV30 and TRBJ1-1; D possibly corresponds to TRBD1 (5 bases). CDR1 is GTSNPN and CDR2 is SVGIG in the germline V gene (reference sequence). This CDR3 has 14 amino acids. V was clipped by 8 bases and J by 8 bases, with 24 bases between them.

V and J are TRBV28 and TRBJ2-7; maybe TRBD1 (6 bases). Trimming shortened V by 2 bases and J by 11 bases, and 10 bases separated the two germline ends. This CDR3 is 11 amino acids long. Germline V gene sequence: CDR1 MDHEN, CDR2 SYDVKM. CDR3 in amino acids: CASSLRDIKYF. CDR3 nucleotide sequence: TGTGCCAGCAGTTTACGGGACATAAAGTACTTC.

This chain links TRBV4-2 with TRBJ2-1; 9 nucleotides agree with TRBD2. The CDR3 is 16 amino acids. Germline CDR1 reads LGHNA; CDR2 reads YNFKEQ. The J segment lost 9 bases and the V segment lost 1 base, leaving 10 bases of the junction unmatched. CDR3 region: CASSQGWRAGGGEQFF. The CDR3 DNA sequence: TGTGCCAGCAGCCAAGGGTGGCGAGCGGGAGGCGGTGAGCAGTTCTTC.

As regards this clone: The junction differs from germline at one of its ends, possibly a read error. The gene calls are TRBV7-9 and TRBJ2-6; D possibly corresponds to TRBD1 (5 bases). Germline V gives CDR1 SEHNR, CDR2 FQNEAQ (reference sequence). The CDR3 extends over 16 amino acids. CDR3 DNA sequence: TGTGCCAGCAGCTTAGCGGCCGGCGCTGGGGCCAACGGCCTGACTTTC. Protein: CASSLAAGAGANGLTF. Full variable domain (remainder filled in from reference TRBV7-9 and TRBJ2-6): DTGVSQNPRHKITKRGQNVTFRCDPISEHNRLYWYRQTLGQGPEFLTYFQNEAQLEKSRLLSDRFSAERPKGSFSTLEIQRTEQGDSAMYLCASSLAAGAGANGLTFGAGSRLTVL.

The chain links TRBV7-2 to TRBJ2-7; D is undetermined. The CDR3 contains 13 residues. The V and J ends lost 1 base and 5 bases respectively, with 9 bases between them. Per the germline V gene, CDR1 is SGHTA and CDR2 is FQGNSA. CDR3 DNA: TGTGCCAGCAGCTTAGAACCCCTAGACGAGCAGTACTTC. Protein: CASSLEPLDEQYF.

The count of this clone is one. CDR3 residues: CASSRLAEETQYF. CDR3 bases: TGTGCCAGCAGTCGACTAGCCGAAGAGACCCAGTACTTC. This chain joins TRBV28 and TRBJ2-5, with 7 nucleotides matching TRBD2. Germline V gene data show CDR1 as MDHEN and CDR2 as SYDVKM. Trimming took 5 bases from V and 3 from J; bases not matched to a gene: 3. The CDR3 length is 13 residues. The full variable domain, rest sourced from reference TRBV28 and TRBJ2-5, is DVKVTQSSRYLVKRTGEKVFLECVQDMDHENMFWYRQDPGLGLRLIYFSYDVKMKEKGDIPEGYSVSREKKERFSLILESASTNQTSMYLCASSRLAEETQYFGPGTRLLVL.

For the CDR3, the DNA is TGTGCCAGCAGCCCAATTAGAGGGACAGGGGAGGGGGCCTACGAGCAGTACTTC. Residues: CASSPIRGTGEGAYEQYF. V is TRBV7-9 and J is TRBJ2-7, with TRBD1 matching over 10 bases. The junction had 15 bases not matched to a gene; V was cut back by 5 bases and J by 2 bases. The CDR3 loop spans 18 amino acids. Germline CDR1 and CDR2: SEHNR and FQNEAQ (reference sequence).

The CDR3 DNA reads TGTGCCAGCAGCCCGTTCGGACTAGCGGTCCTAGGGCAGTTCTTC. Its translation: CASSPFGLAVLGQFF. V usage is TRBV5-4 and J usage is TRBJ2-1, with TRBD2 identical over 10 bases. From germline, CDR1 is SGHNT and CDR2 YYREEE (reference sequence). The CDR3 totals 15 residues. V dropped 4 bases and J dropped 12; count of bases not matched to a gene: 13.

The V and J genes are TRBV11-2 and TRBJ2-2, with a possible D match to TRBD1 (5 bases). Germline V lookup: CDR1 SGHAT, CDR2 FQNNGV. There are 13 residues in the CDR3. Between the trimmed V and J ends, which lost 3 bases and 5 bases, there was a span of 7 bases. The CDR3 DNA reads TGTGCCAGCAGCTTCCAGGGAACCGGGGAGCTGTTTTTT. Translated: CASSFQGTGELFF. Variable domain in full (rest from reference TRBV11-2 and TRBJ2-2): EAGVAQSPRYKIIEKRQSVAFWCNPISGHATLYWYQQILGQGPKLLIQFQNNGVVDDSQLPKDRFSAERLKGVDSTLKIQPAKLEDSAVYLCASSFQGTGELFFGEGSRLTVL.

J is TRBJ2-1 and V is TRBV30; 9 bases are a match to TRBD2. V shed 5 bases and J 5 bases; nucleotides not matched to a gene: 10. CDR3 length: 15 residues. CDR1 and CDR2 (germline): GTSNPN, SVGIG (reference sequence). The CDR3 nucleotides are TGTGCCTGGGGTTTGCTAGCGGGACATAACAATGAGCAGTTCTTC. The encoded protein is CAWGLLAGHNNEQFF.

This clone was found a few times. This chain's CDR3 is CASSLQGNTEAFF. The CDR3 region has the DNA TGTGCCAGCAGCTTGCAGGGGAACACTGAAGCTTTCTTT. The V call is TRBV5-8, the J call TRBJ1-1; the D gene is possibly TRBD1 (5 bases). CDR3 length: 13 amino acids. Looked up from germline, CDR1 is SGHTS and CDR2 is YDEGEE. Trimming took off 1 base at V and 1 base at J, with 5 bases between the two ends.